This T cell receptor beta chain emerged from a study of blood T cell repertoires in COVID-19. Assay used: immunoSEQ multiplex PCR; TCRdb lists only in-frame clones, some missing. The sample lists 200,000 to 250,000 clones, approximately 78% occurring once. The V gene lost 6 bases and the J gene lost 4 bases, with 16 bases spanning the gap. This CDR3 has 14 amino acids. Germline lookup yields CDR1 MDHEN and CDR2 SYDVKM. The J gene is TRBJ2-7, the V gene TRBV28; D is possibly TRBD1 (8 bases). The sequence was collected from a middle-aged woman with acute or convalescent COVID-19. Input material: peripheral blood. The CDR3: CASRPTGGGYEQYF. The CDR3, as DNA: TGTGCCAGCAGACCCACAGGGGGAGGGTACGAGCAGTACTTC.